This is a list of T cell receptor beta chains from one sample in a study of T cells in Graves' hyperthyroidism and ophthalmopathy. From the multiplex PCR reads, TCRdb called clonotypes with MiXCR, one entry per CDR3 protein. The table includes around 350,000 distinct CDR3 sequences, about a fifth detected once. The sample comprised blood. The receptor source for this set is a woman under 30 with Graves' hyperthyroidism. The conserved cysteine and the conserved F or W are not part of the CDR3 here.

TRBV10-3	TRBJ1-1	AISDAPGTEAF
TRBV2	TRBJ2-7	ASSKDRVNEQY
TRBV2	TRBJ1-6	ASSKEQSSYNSPLH
TRBV25-1	TRBJ2-2	ASSEFRDTGELF
TRBV11-2	TRBJ2-7	ASSLGAPGQHYEQY
TRBV4-2	TRBJ2-5	ASSQAVVGSQETQY
TRBV7-2	TRBJ2-5	ASSYQPGTGTSGGLLQETQY
TRBV6-1	TRBJ1-1	ASSEEATFEAF
TRBV12-3/TRBV12-4	TRBJ1-5	ASSYRDRQPQH
TRBV12-3/TRBV12-4	TRBJ1-5	ASSPSQGQPQH
TRBV6-5	TRBJ2-7	ASSYLAGDSYEQY
TRBV2	TRBJ1-2	ASGPTLEGGGYT